This is a list of T cell receptor beta chains from one sample in a study of shared clonotypes between healthy human individuals. The protocol was immunoSEQ multiplex PCR, while the TCRdb copy is restricted to in-frame clones and leaves out a portion. The data contain about 2,200,000 clones, roughly 91% of them singletons. The sequenced sample was naive CD8+ T cells from PBMCs. The receptor source for this set is a young man in good health. Some clones in this sample may be carry-over from other donors' samples. Each CDR3 is given with its conserved first and last residue. Each record gives: V gene, J gene, clone size, CDR3 protein. The size of a clone is reported for some rows only, either as once, few or many, or as a class for expanded clones.

TRBV15	TRBJ2-2	.	CATSRRQVLEDTGELFF
TRBV9	TRBJ1-1	.	CASSVGSWAEAFF
TRBV2	TRBJ2-1	.	CANSQANPFSYNEQFF
TRBV30	TRBJ1-5	.	CAWGDSHNQPQHF
TRBV25-1	TRBJ1-2	.	CASGQPPYGYTF
TRBV9	TRBJ1-4	.	CASSPRDVGEKLFF
TRBV2	TRBJ2-1	.	CASRGTGEVNEQFF
TRBV9	TRBJ2-3	.	CASSESGRAPDTQYF
TRBV6-5	TRBJ2-2	.	CASSTRETNTGELFF
TRBV11-2	TRBJ2-5	.	CASSSSGREETQYF
TRBV28	TRBJ2-1	.	CASSFFGGSYNEQFF
TRBV7-2	TRBJ2-1	.	CASSFNHWTGGVNEQFF
TRBV7-3	TRBJ2-6	.	CASSLSGQFRGANVLTF
TRBV7-9	TRBJ2-2	few	CASSPGMPGELFF
TRBV5-4	TRBJ2-1	.	CASSFLREVRNEQFF
TRBV7-9	TRBJ2-1	once	CASSPWEGRAHNEQFF
TRBV11-2	TRBJ1-1	few	CASSLLRDTEAFF
TRBV4-1	TRBJ2-1	.	CASSQVTIPGEQFF
TRBV7-6	TRBJ2-7	.	CASSLARQADFSYEQYF
TRBV6-5	TRBJ2-7	once	CASSSPGGGNEQYF
TRBV18	TRBJ2-7	.	CASSPPASEGYEQYF
TRBV13	TRBJ2-7	.	CASSAGTGLREQYF
TRBV7-9	TRBJ1-2	.	CASSRPGTGPSGYTF
TRBV9	TRBJ1-1	once	CASSPSPPGHGTEAFF
TRBV9	TRBJ2-2	.	CASGGKITGELFF
TRBV5-6	TRBJ2-3	.	CASRPGTGASHTQYF
TRBV5-1	TRBJ2-3	.	CASSLAPTDVQYF
TRBV7-9	TRBJ1-2	.	CASSSPAWGHYGYTF
TRBV27	TRBJ1-2	.	CASSLSIGEWSYGYTF
TRBV7-9	TRBJ1-1	.	CASSTYQENTEAFF
TRBV29-1	TRBJ2-1	.	CSVEGSSGRPYNEQFF
TRBV9	TRBJ1-4	.	CASSSHSGRGEKLFF
TRBV29-1	TRBJ2-3	.	CSVRWETSRDTQYF
TRBV29-1	TRBJ2-2	.	CSVAESTGELFF
TRBV2	TRBJ1-2	.	CASSEALGRPTRYGYTF
TRBV4-1	TRBJ2-1	.	CASSPRGGEQFF
TRBV28	TRBJ2-2	.	CASSLITGELFF
TRBV6-5	TRBJ1-1	.	CASSLYRSQNTEAFF
TRBV27	TRBJ2-7	.	CASSPLISSYEQYF
TRBV6-1	TRBJ1-1	.	CASSEVSPGRLNTEAFF
TRBV5-4	TRBJ2-5	.	CASSLSGAGAFQEAQYF
TRBV19	TRBJ2-3	.	CASSRGGPGADTQYF
TRBV7-9	TRBJ2-1	.	CASSLGSSGPYNEQFF
TRBV20-1	TRBJ1-2	.	CSSFQAGYTF
TRBV10-3	TRBJ2-7	.	CAILHAGENEQYF
TRBV28	TRBJ1-2	.	CASSFEGNYGYTF
TRBV6-4	TRBJ1-2	.	CASSDRGTGLYGYTF
TRBV7-9	TRBJ2-7	.	CASSFRGGSYEQYF
TRBV15	TRBJ2-7	.	CATSRDRRTLYEQYF
TRBV28	TRBJ2-5	.	CASRRLAGGHMTQYF
TRBV14	TRBJ2-5	.	CASSQAGQGATETQYF
TRBV19	TRBJ2-7	.	CASSIFAGGPYEQYF
TRBV4-2	TRBJ2-7	.	CASSQRTGPNYEQYF
TRBV4-3	TRBJ2-2	.	CASRGQGLNTGELFF
TRBV7-2	TRBJ2-5	.	CASSLKERTRDSKETQYF